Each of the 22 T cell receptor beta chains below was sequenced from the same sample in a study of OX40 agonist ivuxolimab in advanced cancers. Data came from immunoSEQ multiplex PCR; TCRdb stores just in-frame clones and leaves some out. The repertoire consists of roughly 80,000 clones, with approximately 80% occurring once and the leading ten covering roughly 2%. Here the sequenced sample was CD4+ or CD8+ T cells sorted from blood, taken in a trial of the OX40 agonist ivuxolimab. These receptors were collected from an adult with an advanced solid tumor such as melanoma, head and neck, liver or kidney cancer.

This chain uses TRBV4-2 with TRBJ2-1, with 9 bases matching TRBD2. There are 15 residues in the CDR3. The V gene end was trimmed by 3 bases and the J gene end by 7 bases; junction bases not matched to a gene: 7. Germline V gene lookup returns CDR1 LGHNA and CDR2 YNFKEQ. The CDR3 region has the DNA TGTGCCAGCAGCCACGGCGGGAGGGCCACGAATGAGCAGTTCTTC. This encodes CASSHGGRATNEQFF.

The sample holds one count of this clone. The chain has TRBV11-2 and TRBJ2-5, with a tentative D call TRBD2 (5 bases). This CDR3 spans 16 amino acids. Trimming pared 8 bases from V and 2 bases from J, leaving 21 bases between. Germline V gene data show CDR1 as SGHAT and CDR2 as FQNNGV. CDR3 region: CASGPPIQTRQETQYF. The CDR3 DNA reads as TGTGCCAGCGGGCCCCCCATTCAAACTAGGCAAGAGACCCAGTACTTC.

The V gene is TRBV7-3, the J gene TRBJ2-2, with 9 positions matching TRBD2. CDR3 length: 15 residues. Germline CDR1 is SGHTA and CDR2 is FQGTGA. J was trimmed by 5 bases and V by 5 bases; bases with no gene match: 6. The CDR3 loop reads CASSPGTSWTGELFF. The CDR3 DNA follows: TGTGCCAGCAGCCCCGGGACTAGCTGGACCGGGGAGCTGTTTTTT.

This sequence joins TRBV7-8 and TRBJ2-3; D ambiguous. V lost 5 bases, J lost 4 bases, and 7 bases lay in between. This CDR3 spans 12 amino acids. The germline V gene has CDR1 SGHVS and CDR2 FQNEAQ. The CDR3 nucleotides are TGTGCCAGCAGCGATGGCCCAGATACGCAGTATTTT. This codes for CASSDGPDTQYF.

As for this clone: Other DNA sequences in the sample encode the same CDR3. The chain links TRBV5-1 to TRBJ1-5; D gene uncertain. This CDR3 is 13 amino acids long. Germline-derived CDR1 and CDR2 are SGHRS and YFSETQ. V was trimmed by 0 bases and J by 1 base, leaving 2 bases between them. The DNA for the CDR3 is TGCGCCAGCAGCTTGGACAGCAATCAGCCCCAGCATTTT. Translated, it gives CASSLDSNQPQHF.

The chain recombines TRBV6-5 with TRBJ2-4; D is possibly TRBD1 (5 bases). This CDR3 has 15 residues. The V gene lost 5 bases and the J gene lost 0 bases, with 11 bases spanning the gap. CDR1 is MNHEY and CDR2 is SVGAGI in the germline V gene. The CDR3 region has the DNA TGTGCCAGCAGTGGGCAAGGGGTAGCCAAAAACATTCAGTACTTC. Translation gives CASSGQGVAKNIQYF.

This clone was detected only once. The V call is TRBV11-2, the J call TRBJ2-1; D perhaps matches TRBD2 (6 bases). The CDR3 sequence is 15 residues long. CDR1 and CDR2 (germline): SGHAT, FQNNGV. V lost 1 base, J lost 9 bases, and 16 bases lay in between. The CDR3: CASSLVPTSPGEQFF. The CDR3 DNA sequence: TGTGCCAGCAGCTTAGTCCCGACTAGTCCAGGTGAGCAGTTCTTC.

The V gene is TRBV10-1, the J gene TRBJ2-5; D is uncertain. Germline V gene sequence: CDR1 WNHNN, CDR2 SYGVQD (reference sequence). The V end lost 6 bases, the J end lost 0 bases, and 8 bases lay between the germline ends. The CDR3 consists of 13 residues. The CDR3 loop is CASSRWNQETQYF. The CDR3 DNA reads TGCGCCAGCAGCAGGTGGAACCAAGAGACCCAGTACTTC.

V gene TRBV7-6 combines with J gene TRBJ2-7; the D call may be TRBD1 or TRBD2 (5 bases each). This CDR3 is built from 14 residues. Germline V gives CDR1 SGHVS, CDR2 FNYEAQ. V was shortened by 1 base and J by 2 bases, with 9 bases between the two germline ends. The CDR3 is CASSLGGDAYEQYF. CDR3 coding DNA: TGTGCCAGCAGCTTAGGAGGGGACGCCTACGAGCAGTACTTC.

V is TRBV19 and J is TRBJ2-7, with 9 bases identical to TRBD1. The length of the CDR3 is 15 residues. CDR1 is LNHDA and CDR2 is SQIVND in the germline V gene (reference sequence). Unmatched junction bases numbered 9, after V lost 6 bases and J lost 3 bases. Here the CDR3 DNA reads TGTGCCAGTAGGCCCGGACAGGGGTCCTTCTACGAGCAGTACTTC. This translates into CASRPGQGSFYEQYF.

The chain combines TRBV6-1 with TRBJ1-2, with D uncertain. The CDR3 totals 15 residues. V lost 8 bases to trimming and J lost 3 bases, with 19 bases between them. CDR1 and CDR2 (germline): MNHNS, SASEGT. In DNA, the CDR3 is TGTGCCAGCGGGAGGAACATGGGCTTAGACTATGGCTACACCTTC. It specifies CASGRNMGLDYGYTF.

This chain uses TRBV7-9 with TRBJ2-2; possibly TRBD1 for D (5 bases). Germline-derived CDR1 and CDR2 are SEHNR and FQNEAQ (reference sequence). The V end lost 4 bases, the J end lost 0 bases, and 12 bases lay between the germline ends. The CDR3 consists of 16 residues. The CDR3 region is CASSSVWGPNTGELFF. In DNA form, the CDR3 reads TGTGCCAGCAGCTCCGTATGGGGCCCGAACACCGGGGAGCTGTTTTTT.

The CDR3 sequence: CASSRAGEGYEQYF. CDR3 in DNA: TGTGCCAGCAGCCGGGCCGGTGAGGGCTACGAGCAGTACTTC. The chain uses TRBV11-2 and TRBJ2-7; tentative D call: TRBD2 (5 bases). CDR1 and CDR2 (germline): SGHAT, FQNNGV. The V and J ends lost 5 bases and 3 bases respectively, with 14 bases between them. The CDR3 runs to 14 residues.

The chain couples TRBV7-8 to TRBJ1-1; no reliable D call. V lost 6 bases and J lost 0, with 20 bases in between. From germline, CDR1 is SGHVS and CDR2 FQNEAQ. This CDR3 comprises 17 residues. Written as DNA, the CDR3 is TGTGCCAGCAGAAACTTAGAATTTTGGGGTATGAACACTGAAGCTTTCTTT. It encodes CASRNLEFWGMNTEAFF.

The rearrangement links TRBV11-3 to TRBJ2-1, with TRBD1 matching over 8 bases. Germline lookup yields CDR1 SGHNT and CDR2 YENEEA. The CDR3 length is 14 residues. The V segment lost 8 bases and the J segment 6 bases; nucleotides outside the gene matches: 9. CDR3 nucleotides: TGTGCCAGCGGCCGTGGGGACAGGTTCAATGAGCAGTTCTTC. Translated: CASGRGDRFNEQFF.

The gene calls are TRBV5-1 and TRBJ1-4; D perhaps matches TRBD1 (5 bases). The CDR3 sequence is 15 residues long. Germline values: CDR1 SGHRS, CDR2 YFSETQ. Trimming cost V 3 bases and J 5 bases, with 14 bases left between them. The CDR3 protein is CASSSPTDLNEKLFF. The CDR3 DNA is TGCGCCAGCAGCTCGCCGACAGACCTAAATGAAAAACTGTTTTTT.

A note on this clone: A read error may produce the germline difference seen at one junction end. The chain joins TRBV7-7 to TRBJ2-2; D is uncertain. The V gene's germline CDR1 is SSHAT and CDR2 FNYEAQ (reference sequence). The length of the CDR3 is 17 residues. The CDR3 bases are TGTGCTAGCAGCTTAGAATACGGCGGTGGGAACACCGGGGAGCTGTTTTTT. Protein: CASSLEYGGGNTGELFF.

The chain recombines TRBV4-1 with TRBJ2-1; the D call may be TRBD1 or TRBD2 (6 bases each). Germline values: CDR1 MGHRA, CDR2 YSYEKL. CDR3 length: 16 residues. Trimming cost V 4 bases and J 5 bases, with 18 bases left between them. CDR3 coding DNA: TGCGCCAGCAGCCCCAAGGGGGGAGTCTTAAACAATGAGCAGTTCTTC. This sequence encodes CASSPKGGVLNNEQFF.

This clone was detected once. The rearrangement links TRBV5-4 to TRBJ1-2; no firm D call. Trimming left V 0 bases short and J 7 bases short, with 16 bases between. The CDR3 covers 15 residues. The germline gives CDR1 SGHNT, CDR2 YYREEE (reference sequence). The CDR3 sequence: CASSLEGSRSIGYTF. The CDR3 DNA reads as TGTGCCAGCAGCTTGGAGGGATCCAGGTCCATTGGCTACACCTTC.

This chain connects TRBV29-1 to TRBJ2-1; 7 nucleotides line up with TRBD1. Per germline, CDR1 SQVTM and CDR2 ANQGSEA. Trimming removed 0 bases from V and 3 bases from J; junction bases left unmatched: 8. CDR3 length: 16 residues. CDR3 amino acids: CSVEDDGTADYNEQFF. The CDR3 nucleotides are TGCAGCGTTGAAGATGATGGGACAGCAGACTACAATGAGCAGTTCTTC.

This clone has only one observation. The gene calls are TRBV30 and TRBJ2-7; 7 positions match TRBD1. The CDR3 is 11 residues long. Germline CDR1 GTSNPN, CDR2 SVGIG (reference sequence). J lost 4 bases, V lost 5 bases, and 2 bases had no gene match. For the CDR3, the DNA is TGTGCCTGGCAGACAGGGTACGAGCAGTACTTC. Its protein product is CAWQTGYEQYF.

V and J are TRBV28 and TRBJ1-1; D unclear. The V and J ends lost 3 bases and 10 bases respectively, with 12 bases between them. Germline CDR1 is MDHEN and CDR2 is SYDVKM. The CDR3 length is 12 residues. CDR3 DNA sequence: TGTGCCAGCAGTTTTCCCTATCGGGGAGCTTTCTTT. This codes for CASSFPYRGAFF.